This T cell receptor (beta chain) emerged from a study of tumor-infiltrating lymphocytes in primary liver carcinoma listed by TCRdb under 2017. Regarding the complete study: Of the five patients (three men and two women, aged 30 to 69 years), four had hepatocellular carcinoma and one had combined HCC and intrahepatic cholangiocarcinoma. The five patients had tumors of stage T1-T3 N0M0, with maximum diameters ranging from about 4 to 11 cm. Roughly 3.5 to 8 million productive TCRbeta reads were obtained per sample, and no significant difference in read depth was found between tissue types. The study combined TCRbeta repertoire sequencing, expression microarrays and whole-exome sequencing across five regions of each liver tumor, with adjacent normal tissue and blood. A total of approximately 35 specimens from 5 patients underwent TCRbeta repertoire sequencing, comprising around 25 tumor regions, 5 adjacent noncancerous liver tissues and 5 peripheral blood samples. Technical replicate repertoires showed high reproducibility, with mean shared-clone rates near 0.89 and correlation coefficients above 0.95. Points the paper makes about the study in general: Because sequencing covered only the TCR beta chain and unpaired alpha chains were not captured, true repertoire diversity is likely underestimated. The top 250 clones accounted for a significantly greater share of the repertoire in tumors than in blood (p = 0.039). Bulk unsorted samples precluded comparing CD4+ and CD8+ T cell repertoires. The study included only four to six patients, and the authors note findings should be validated in a larger study. Repertoire overlap was higher between tumor regions (mean around 36%) than tumor-adjacent (17%) or tumor-blood (approximately 15%) pairs, consistent with antigen-driven expansion.

CDR1 and CDR2 were assigned from the germline V gene as SGHVS and FNYEAQ. The CDR3 goes from the cysteine to the phenylalanine over 15 residues. Only CDR3 DNA is held: 45 bases, read in frame from base 1. With respect to this clonotype: The antigen it recognizes is unknown. The germline gene is not matched at one end of the junction; a read error may be the cause.

A constant-region primer and ProtoScript II reverse transcriptase were used to reverse-transcribe TCRbeta-specific cDNA from approximately 450 ng total RNA. Three nested multiplex PCR rounds, following a slightly modified ARM-PCR procedure, were used to build the TCRbeta libraries. Each of the first two PCR rounds ran for approximately 10 cycles using multiplex TRBV1-TRBV30 forward primers together with a Cbeta reverse primer. Sample barcodes and Illumina adapters were added in a final 25-cycle PCR with Deep VentR polymerase. Before sequencing, amplicons between 200 and 500 bp were purified from gel using a QIAquick gel extraction kit. TCRbeta amplicons were sequenced on an Illumina HiSeq 2500 with 250-bp paired-end reads. The original methods were these. Quality trimming of reads was performed with Trimmomatic v0.33, and paired reads were merged with FLASH v1.2.11 so that full CDR3 sequences could be recovered. V, D and J germline segments were assigned to the rearranged TCRbeta sequences using MiGEC v1.2.1b. Clonotype statistics, along with Shannon-Wiener diversity indices, were calculated using VDJtools v1.0.0. To reduce sampling bias, subsequent analyses other than the diversity analysis used only the 250 most abundant clonotypes in each sample. In TCRdb, the public reads were trimmed at Q25 with fastp and aligned with MiXCR, with productive beta chains retained. Entries are consolidated by CDR3 protein sequence, retaining the most common genes and DNA. The V and J calls come from TCRdb's annotation, not from the publication. Present in this sample are some 130,000 distinct CDR3 sequences, roughly 75% of which were seen just once. 8.1% of the sample is in the top ten clones.

Total RNA and DNA were co-extracted without cell sorting from approximately 22-30 mg of bulk tissue using the AllPrep DNA/RNA mini kit. Between November 2015 and 2016, about 5 patients in China with histopathologically diagnosed primary liver carcinoma had their tumors surgically resected. Chronic HBV infection was present in the patients, and the patients were treatment-naive at sampling. Fresh tumor and adjacent tissue pieces were bisected; one half was stored in RNAlater at -80°C, the other sent for histology. The receptor was derived from an older woman with primary liver carcinoma and hepatitis B virus infection. The sample taken for sequencing was tumor-adjacent normal liver tissue. The chain was built from TRBV7-6 and TRBJ2-2, and TRBD2 may be the D gene, going by 6 matching bases. CDR3 sequence: CASSLGSGRTGDLFF. Read as DNA, the sequence is TGTGCCAGCAGCTTGGGTAGCGGAAGGACCGGGGACCTGTTTTTT.